This passage covers 25 T cell receptor beta chains from one sample sequenced in a study of cytomegalovirus exposure and HLA in healthy donors. Primers for the PCR totalled 60 Vbeta and 13 Jbeta. TCRdb keeps only in-frame clones here, not all; method: immunoSEQ multiplex PCR. The sample holds 150,000 to 250,000 clones, 79% seen once. The sample was PBMCs. The receptors were gathered from a woman aged 25 to 39 in good health and CMV-seropositive.

The J gene is TRBJ1-5, the V gene TRBV4-3; possibly TRBD1 for D (6 bases). The ends were cut back, 0 bases at V and 0 bases at J, with 9 bases in the middle. The CDR3 extends over 16 amino acids. Germline V gives CDR1 LGHNA, CDR2 YSLEER. The CDR3 coding sequence is TGCGCCAGCAGCCAAGACCGGGACATTAGCAATCAGCCCCAGCATTTT. Translating it yields CASSQDRDISNQPQHF.

V and J are TRBV18 and TRBJ2-5; 10 bases are shared with TRBD2. CDR3 length: 17 amino acids. Germline assignment: CDR1 KGHSH and CDR2 LQKENI. V shed 3 bases, J shed 2 bases, and the junction held 9 bases outside the gene matches. CDR3 in amino acids: CASSPLAGEDHQETQYF. The CDR3 DNA follows: TGTGCCAGCTCACCTCTAGCGGGAGAGGACCATCAAGAGACCCAGTACTTC.

The chain employs TRBV12-1 and TRBJ2-7; no DNA check was done on the table's D call, TRBD2. TRBV12-1 is noted as a pseudogene. The CDR3 is 15 residues long. CDR3 amino acids: CASSHRTTSSYEQYF. The DNA for the CDR3 is TGTGCCAGCAGCCATCGGACTACGAGCTCCTACGAGCAGTACTTC.

V usage is TRBV10-1 and J usage is TRBJ1-3; maybe TRBD1 (6 bases). The length of the CDR3 is 15 residues. V was clipped by 6 bases and J by 2 bases, with 14 bases between them. The germline V gene has CDR1 WNHNN and CDR2 SYGVQD (reference sequence). The chain's CDR3 is CASSDWDKTGNTIYF. In DNA form, the CDR3 reads TGCGCCAGCAGCGATTGGGACAAAACTGGAAACACCATATATTTT.

The gene calls are TRBV2 and TRBJ1-3, with D hard to call. The CDR3 has 14 residues. Trimming removed 1 base at V and 0 bases at J, with 4 bases between. CDR1 is SNHLY, CDR2 FYNNEI, per germline. The CDR3 sequence: CASSEDYSGNTIYF. The CDR3 nucleotides are TGTGCCAGCAGTGAAGACTACTCTGGAAACACCATATATTTT.

This chain connects TRBV9 to TRBJ2-1; tentatively, D is TRBD2 (6 bases). CDR3 length equals 16 residues. Trimming took off 2 bases at V and 7 bases at J, with 19 bases between the two ends. The V gene's germline CDR1 is SGDLS and CDR2 YYNGEE. The CDR3 spells CASSVTVGTGLNEQFF. As DNA, the CDR3 is TGTGCCAGCAGCGTGACTGTCGGGACTGGGCTTAATGAGCAGTTCTTC.

The chain joins TRBV6-6 to TRBJ2-7, with a possible D match to TRBD2 (6 bases). V was clipped by 3 bases and J by 6 bases, with 9 bases between them. This CDR3 contains 12 residues. CDR1 and CDR2 from the germline V gene are MNHNY and SVGAGI (reference sequence). DNA of the CDR3: TGTGCCAGCAGTTATCCGCGGGGCGAGCAGTACTTC. This codes for CASSYPRGEQYF.

V usage is TRBV15 and J usage is TRBJ2-2; 7 bases fit TRBD2. V was clipped by 0 bases and J by 7 bases; unmatched bases: 2. The CDR3 contains 14 residues. The germline V gene has CDR1 LNHNV and CDR2 YYDKDF (reference sequence). CDR3 bases: TGTGCCACCAGCAGAGATTTAGCGGGCGGGGAGCTGTTTTTT. Residues: CATSRDLAGGELFF.

To note about this clone: Other nucleotide sequences in the sample specify the same CDR3. The chain has TRBV6-1 and TRBJ2-1; 7 bases are a match to TRBD1. Germline V lookup: CDR1 MNHNS, CDR2 SASEGT. The V and J ends lost 6 bases and 2 bases, in that order; junction bases with no gene match: 7. This CDR3 has 15 amino acids. The CDR3 DNA sequence: TGTGCCAGCAGAACACAGGGGTTCGCCTACAATGAGCAGTTCTTC. It codes for CASRTQGFAYNEQFF.

In its sample, this clone was seen a few times. The V and J genes are TRBV7-8 and TRBJ2-5, with 7 nucleotides matching TRBD1. CDR3 length: 14 amino acids. The germline V gene encodes CDR1 SGHVS and CDR2 FQNEAQ. V was clipped by 3 bases and J by 1 base; unmatched bases: 2. In DNA, the CDR3 is TGTGCCAGCAGCTTCGGGACAGCCCAAGAGACCCAGTACTTC. Its protein product is CASSFGTAQETQYF.

The V call is TRBV29-1, the J call TRBJ1-2, with D maybe TRBD1 (5 bases). CDR1 is SQVTM and CDR2 is ANQGSEA in the germline V gene. The CDR3 spans 12 residues. Trimming took 7 bases from V and 2 from J, leaving 11 bases between them. CDR3: CSDLQENYGYTF. The CDR3 DNA sequence: TGCAGCGACCTACAGGAGAACTATGGCTACACCTTC.

The CDR3 sequence is CASSLQGTEAFF. As DNA, the CDR3 is TGCGCCAGCAGCTTACAGGGCACTGAAGCTTTCTTT. J is TRBJ1-1 and V is TRBV5-1; D is possibly TRBD1 (6 bases). Germline CDR1 is SGHRS and CDR2 is YFSETQ. V lost 2 bases and J lost 4, with 6 bases in between. There are 12 residues in the CDR3.

The chain uses TRBV18 and TRBJ2-1, with 8 bases fitting TRBD2. The CDR3 has 15 residues. V dropped 6 bases and J dropped 7; count of bases not matched to a gene: 11. CDR1 KGHSH and CDR2 LQKENI come from the germline V gene. CDR3 protein: CASSVGAGARNEQFF. The CDR3 bases are TGTGCCAGCTCCGTCGGAGCGGGAGCAAGGAATGAGCAGTTCTTC.

This chain connects TRBV4-3 to TRBJ1-1; tentatively, D is TRBD1 (5 bases). Germline lookup yields CDR1 LGHNA and CDR2 YSLEER. The CDR3 extends over 16 amino acids. The ends were cut back, 0 bases at V and 5 bases at J, with 16 bases in the middle. Written as DNA, the CDR3 is TGCGCCAGCAGCCAAGATGGGGCCCTATTTGGGACTGAAGCTTTCTTT. Translating it yields CASSQDGALFGTEAFF.

The V gene is TRBV27, the J gene TRBJ1-2; 7 nucleotides line up with TRBD1. The length of the CDR3 is 16 residues. J gave up 6 bases and V 4 bases, and 14 bases lay outside the gene matches. The germline V gene has CDR1 MNHEY and CDR2 SMNVEV (reference sequence). CDR3 residues: CASSSHSTGFIHGYTF. CDR3 nucleotide sequence: TGTGCCAGCAGTTCCCACTCGACAGGGTTTATACATGGCTACACCTTC.

This chain joins TRBV5-4 and TRBJ2-7; D is perhaps TRBD1 (5 bases). Germline V gene data show CDR1 as SGHNT and CDR2 as YYREEE (reference sequence). The V end lost 5 bases, the J end lost 3 bases, and 9 bases lay between the germline ends. The CDR3 totals 12 residues. The CDR3 region is CASRGERYEQYF. Written as DNA, the CDR3 is TGTGCCAGCAGAGGGGAACGCTACGAGCAGTACTTC.

The chain couples TRBV7-2 to TRBJ1-5; the match to TRBD1 covers 8 bases. This CDR3 comprises 13 residues. Germline lookup yields CDR1 SGHTA and CDR2 FQGNSA. Trimming removed 5 bases from V and 7 bases from J; junction bases left unmatched: 4. The CDR3 nucleotides are TGTGCCAGCAGCGACAGGGGTAGACAGCCCCAGCATTTT. It yields the protein CASSDRGRQPQHF. The whole variable domain, filled in from reference TRBV7-2 and TRBJ1-5, reads GAGVSQSPSNKVTEKGKDVELRCDPISGHTALYWYRQSLGQGLEFLIYFQGNSAPDKSGLPSDRFSAERTGGSVSTLTIQRTQQEDSAVYLCASSDRGRQPQHFGDGTRLSIL.

This clone was recorded only once. This rearrangement joins TRBV7-2 to TRBJ2-5; 9 bases fit TRBD1. Germline loops: CDR1 SGHTA, CDR2 FQGNSA. The CDR3 covers 16 residues. The junction had 8 bases not matched to a gene; V was cut back by 3 bases and J by 3 bases. The CDR3 loop reads CASSFVGTGREETQYF. The CDR3 DNA is TGTGCCAGCAGCTTTGTCGGGACAGGGAGGGAAGAGACCCAGTACTTC. Supplemented by reference TRBV7-2 and TRBJ2-5, the full variable domain reads GAGVSQSPSNKVTEKGKDVELRCDPISGHTALYWYRQSLGQGLEFLIYFQGNSAPDKSGLPSDRFSAERTGGSVSTLTIQRTQQEDSAVYLCASSFVGTGREETQYFGPGTRLLVL.

This clone came up once. The V call is TRBV7-2, the J call TRBJ1-2; 11 bases align to TRBD1. J lost 4 bases, V lost 1 base, and 14 bases had no gene match. CDR1 is SGHTA, CDR2 FQGNSA, per germline. CDR3 length equals 19 residues. Here the CDR3 reads CASSLGVGTGGALGYGYTF. The DNA of the CDR3 is TGTGCCAGCAGCTTAGGGGTAGGGACAGGGGGAGCCCTTGGCTATGGCTACACCTTC.

The chain is built from TRBV29-1 and TRBJ2-6; D possibly corresponds to TRBD2 (7 bases). This CDR3 spans 17 amino acids. V was cut by 6 bases and J by 4 bases, with 22 bases left in between. Germline CDR1 is SQVTM and CDR2 is ANQGSEA. CDR3 bases: TGCAGCGTGAAGGTGGGGGGGCCCGGTGGAGGGGCCAACGTCCTGACTTTC. As protein: CSVKVGGPGGGANVLTF.

V and J are TRBV4-3 and TRBJ1-2; D not resolved. With 0 bases removed from V and 1 base from J, the gap between germline ends came to 6 bases. The CDR3 sequence is 14 residues long. Germline loops: CDR1 LGHNA, CDR2 YSLEER. The chain's CDR3 is CASSQDRDNYGYTF. The CDR3 DNA follows: TGCGCCAGCAGCCAAGATCGGGATAACTATGGCTACACCTTC.

Only one count was recorded for this clone. The rearrangement uses TRBV5-1 and TRBJ2-5, with TRBD1 identical over 9 bases. The closer fit of TRBJ2-7 to the DNA end suggests the J call may be wrong. The CDR3 loop spans 15 amino acids. Germline V gene lookup returns CDR1 SGHRS and CDR2 YFSETQ. In DNA form, the CDR3 reads TGCGCCAGCAGCGCCCTCGGGACAGGGAACTACGAGCAGTACTTC. As protein: CASSALGTGNYEQYF.

This rearrangement joins TRBV9 to TRBJ1-2, with TRBD1 matching over 9 bases. Trimming at V came to 5 bases and at J to 8 bases, leaving 10 bases not matched to a gene. The CDR3 has 14 residues. Germline CDR1 is SGDLS and CDR2 is YYNGEE. The CDR3, as DNA: TGTGCCAGCAGTCCCGACAGGGGGACGGGCGGCTACACCTTC. It yields the protein CASSPDRGTGGYTF.

The rearrangement uses TRBV9 and TRBJ2-7; D remains unclear. The CDR3 consists of 13 residues. CDR1 and CDR2 from the germline V gene are SGDLS and YYNGEE. V shed 0 bases and J shed 6 bases, with 10 bases lying between them. The CDR3 DNA reads as TGTGCCAGCAGCGTAGGTTCCACCGGCGAGCAGTACTTC. Translation: CASSVGSTGEQYF.

The chain recombines TRBV4-2 with TRBJ2-1; weak D call: TRBD1 (6 bases). Looked up from germline, CDR1 is LGHNA and CDR2 is YNFKEQ. The CDR3 consists of 14 residues. V was clipped by 3 bases and J by 10 bases, with 16 bases between them. CDR3 nucleotides: TGTGCCAGCAGCCACCCGACAGGCAATCGAGAGCAGTTCTTC. It is translated as CASSHPTGNREQFF.